Listed below are T cell receptor beta chains from one sample, sequenced in a study of T-cell reconstitution after alpha-beta-depleted transplantation in children. Each CDR3 protein gets one entry after TCRdb re-called the PCR reads with MiXCR. The sample includes about 180,000 distinct CDR3 sequences, approximately 10% seen only once; the top ten take roughly 13%. The sequenced sample was PBMCs, obtained before TCRalphabeta/CD19-depleted stem cell transplant. Source of these receptors: a boy aged 2 to 9 with acute myeloid leukemia, due to receive a stem cell transplant. Each CDR3 is given with its conserved first and last residue. Fields, in order: clone size, V gene, D gene, CDR3 length, J gene, CDR3 protein, CDR3 DNA. D genes are given only for firm matches. Size values are once, few and many counts, or a class for expanded clones, and some rows have none.

>many|TRBV4-1|TRBD1|17|TRBJ1-1
CASSQEAGTGVYTEAFF
TGCGCCAGCAGCCAAGAAGCCGGGACAGGGGTTTACACTGAAGCTTTCTTT
>many|TRBV28|TRBD2|17|TRBJ2-3
CASSFPRSGSKADTQYF
TGTGCCAGCAGTTTCCCGCGTAGCGGGAGTAAGGCAGATACGCAGTATTTT
>many|TRBV7-9|TRBD1|14|TRBJ2-3
CASSRDRMADTQYF
TGTGCCAGCAGCCGGGACAGGATGGCAGATACGCAGTATTTT
>many|TRBV12-3/TRBV12-4|.|16|TRBJ2-7
CASSFVVALSSYEQYF
TGTGCCAGCAGTTTCGTGGTGGCCTTATCCTCCTACGAGCAGTACTTC
>many|TRBV10-2|TRBD2|17|TRBJ2-5
CASRRLAGALYQETQYF
TGCGCCAGCAGGAGACTAGCGGGGGCCCTGTACCAAGAGACCCAGTACTTC
>many|TRBV19|TRBD2|16|TRBJ2-1
CASSTPGLADNNEQFF
TGTGCCAGTAGTACCCCGGGACTAGCGGATAACAATGAGCAGTTCTTC
>many|TRBV11-2|.|15|TRBJ2-1
CASSFGGRSYNEQFF
TGTGCCAGCAGCTTCGGGGGGCGCTCCTACAATGAGCAGTTCTTC
>many|TRBV7-2|TRBD1|18|TRBJ1-5
CASSTGGDSLPHNQPQHF
TGTGCCAGCAGCACCGGTGGGGACAGTCTACCTCACAATCAGCCCCAGCATTTT
>many|TRBV6-1|TRBD1|16|TRBJ1-1
CAVRPGQGVGGTEAFF
TGTGCCGTACGACCGGGACAGGGAGTTGGGGGCACTGAAGCTTTCTTT
>many|TRBV6-5|.|11|TRBJ2-5
CASNYMETQYF
TGTGCCAGCAACTATATGGAGACCCAGTACTTC
>many|TRBV5-1|.|13|TRBJ1-5
CASSPYGHEPQHF
TGCGCCAGCAGCCCCTATGGGCATGAGCCCCAGCATTTT
>many|TRBV4-1|TRBD1|16|TRBJ1-5
CASSPQPGQGNQPQHF
TGCGCCAGCAGCCCCCAGCCGGGACAGGGGAATCAGCCCCAGCATTTT
>.|TRBV19|TRBD2|15|TRBJ2-3
CASSIPGTNPDTQYF
TGTGCCAGTAGTATCCCCGGGACTAACCCAGATACGCAGTATTTT
>many|TRBV12-3/TRBV12-4|.|13|TRBJ1-1
CASSADTKHEAFF
TGTGCCAGCAGTGCAGACACGAAGCATGAAGCTTTCTTT
>many|TRBV12-3/TRBV12-4|.|12|TRBJ2-1
CASSPKFYEQFF
TGTGCCAGCAGCCCTAAGTTTTATGAGCAGTTCTTC
>many|TRBV4-1|TRBD1|15|TRBJ1-1
CASSPIGQGTLEAFF
TGCGCCAGCAGCCCCATAGGACAGGGAACATTAGAAGCTTTCTTT
>many|TRBV11-2|.|12|TRBJ2-1
CASSLTGSEQFF
TGTGCCAGCAGCTTGACAGGCAGTGAGCAGTTCTTC
>many|TRBV6-5|.|16|TRBJ1-3
CASSYSQGTSGNTIYF
TGTGCCAGCAGTTACTCGCAGGGGACCTCTGGAAACACCATATATTTT
>many|TRBV7-6|TRBD2|19|TRBJ2-7
CASSLDAGTSGRAPYEQYF
TGTGCCAGCAGCTTAGATGCCGGGACTAGCGGGAGGGCTCCTTACGAGCAGTACTTC
>many|TRBV27|.|14|TRBJ1-6
CASSLGGHGSPLHF
TGTGCCAGCAGTTTGGGCGGACATGGTTCACCCCTCCACTTT
>.|TRBV19|.|12|TRBJ2-7
CASSMLGGEQYF
TGTGCCAGTAGTATGTTGGGAGGCGAGCAGTACTTC